This passage covers 18 T cell receptor beta chains from one sample sequenced in a study of human T cells and chemical hapten exposure. Via MiXCR, TCRdb re-called the RACE reads, giving one row per CDR3 protein. Of approximately 110,000 distinct CDR3 sequences listed, under 40% are singletons. As for time point: patch test 3, about 24 weeks after DPC sensitization. Treatment given: therapeutic diphenylcyclopropenone sensitization with weekly scalp DPC. The sample here was whole blood, taken in connection with sensitization to the hapten diphenylcyclopropenone (DPC). The origin of the receptors is a man in his forties with alopecia areata. Some clones in this sample may be carry-over from other donors' samples.

The sample holds a few counts of this clonotype. Here the CDR3 DNA reads TGTGCCAGCAGTTACTCGGGGGCCACGGTGAGCGAGCAGTACGTC. Its protein is CASSYSGATVSEQYV. The rearrangement uses TRBV6-5 and TRBJ2-7, with D perhaps TRBD1 (6 bases). The CDR3 extends over 15 amino acids. The germline CDR1 and CDR2 sequences are MNHEY and SVGAGI. V gave up 0 bases and J gave up 6 bases, with 15 bases separating them.

The chain uses TRBV6-5 and TRBJ2-3; 9 nucleotides agree with TRBD2. Germline V gene lookup returns CDR1 MNHEY and CDR2 SVGAGI. Trimming cost V 6 bases and J 4 bases; bases outside gene matches: 14. The CDR3 loop spans 17 amino acids. CDR3 nucleotides: TGTGCCAGCAGGTCCGCGCCACTAGCGGGTTTGCCAGATACGCAGTATTTT. It is translated as CASRSAPLAGLPDTQYF.

The chain recombines TRBV24-1 with TRBJ1-2; 8 bases agree with TRBD1. The CDR3 extends over 12 amino acids. Germline V lookup: CDR1 KGHDR, CDR2 SFDVKD. With V trimmed by 4 bases and J by 10 bases, 4 bases remained unmatched. For the CDR3, the DNA is TGTGCCACCAGTGACAGGGGGCTAGTCTACACCTTC. Its protein product is CATSDRGLVYTF.

The chain joins TRBV2 to TRBJ2-3; TRBD1 is a possible D gene (5 bases). Germline CDR1 SNHLY, CDR2 FYNNEI. The CDR3 sequence is 15 residues long. Trimming took 0 bases from V and 6 from J, leaving 13 bases between them. CDR3 sequence (DNA): TGTGCCAGCAGTGAAGCCCGGCAGGGTATGGATACGCAGTATTTT. Encoded protein: CASSEARQGMDTQYF.

This clonotype has more than one count but fewer than ten. V usage is TRBV11-2 and J usage is TRBJ2-1; a possible D gene is TRBD1 (5 bases). The CDR3 extends over 14 amino acids. Trimming took 2 bases from V and 8 from J, leaving 13 bases between them. Germline V gene lookup returns CDR1 SGHAT and CDR2 FQNNGV. CDR3 bases: TGTGCCAGCAGCTTATCGTGGGTAGGGGATGAGCAGTTCTTC. Its translation: CASSLSWVGDEQFF.

The V gene is TRBV12-3 or TRBV12-4, the J gene TRBJ2-3; tentatively, D is TRBD2 (6 bases). V was pared by 4 bases and J by 2 bases, with 13 bases between. CDR3 length equals 15 residues. In DNA form, the CDR3 reads TGTGCCAGCAGTTCCCGGACTAAGAACACAGATACGCAGTATTTT. Its translation: CASSSRTKNTDTQYF.

The V call is TRBV11-2, the J call TRBJ2-7; D is uncertain. CDR1 and CDR2 from the germline V gene are SGHAT and FQNNGV. CDR3 length: 13 residues. Between the trimmed V and J ends, which lost 1 base and 1 base, there was a span of 5 bases. CDR3 coding DNA: TGTGCCAGCAGCTTAGTTCCTTCCTACGAGCAGTACGTC. Translated, it gives CASSLVPSYEQYV.

This clonotype came up a few times. V usage is TRBV6-5 and J usage is TRBJ1-2; no reliable D call. CDR1 and CDR2 (germline): MNHEY, SVGAGI. This CDR3 has 12 residues. Trimming removed 7 bases at V and 4 bases at J, with 10 bases between. The CDR3 nucleotides are TGTGCCAGCAAAGGAATAGCCTATGGCTACACCTTC. Its protein is CASKGIAYGYTF.

The chain links TRBV5-1 to TRBJ1-2; D is ambiguous. The CDR3 loop spans 14 amino acids. V lost 4 bases and J lost 2, with 12 bases in between. Germline values: CDR1 SGHRS, CDR2 YFSETQ. CDR3 region: CASSPGLINYGYTF. As DNA, the CDR3 is TGCGCCAGCAGCCCAGGCCTTATCAACTATGGCTACACCTTC.

The table lists this clonotype with a few counts. The chain is built from TRBV7-7 and TRBJ1-6; a weak D match, TRBD1 (6 bases). Germline lookup yields CDR1 SSHAT and CDR2 FNYEAQ (reference sequence). The CDR3 is 13 amino acids. In nucleotides, the CDR3 is TGTGCTAGCTCGTGGGGGCAGAATTCACCCCTCCACTTT. Encoded protein: CASSWGQNSPLHF.

The rearrangement uses TRBV7-9 and TRBJ2-1, with D possibly matching TRBD2 (5 bases). Germline CDR1 reads SEHNR; CDR2 reads FQNEAQ (reference sequence). The CDR3 totals 13 residues. Trimming removed 7 bases at V and 2 bases at J, with 9 bases between. CDR3 DNA: TGTGCCAGCACCCCGGGGACCTACAATGAGCAGTTCTTC. It specifies CASTPGTYNEQFF.

The genes are TRBV12-3 or TRBV12-4 and TRBJ2-1; 8 positions agree with TRBD2. The ends lost 5 bases at V and 3 bases at J; junction bases unmatched: 9. This CDR3 spans 16 amino acids. This chain's CDR3 is CASSPLRLANYNEQFF. In nucleotides, the CDR3 is TGTGCCAGCAGTCCCCTCCGACTAGCGAACTACAATGAGCAGTTCTTC.

V is TRBV18 and J is TRBJ1-4, with D unclear. The CDR3 has 15 residues. V lost 10 bases, J lost 2 bases, and 17 bases lay in between. Germline values: CDR1 KGHSH, CDR2 LQKENI. The CDR3 DNA is TGTGCCACCCACTCGCCGGGATCTACTAATGAAAAACTGTTTTTT. Its translation: CATHSPGSTNEKLFF.

The chain employs TRBV5-1 and TRBJ2-4; TRBD2 matches 12 bases. Germline CDR1 and CDR2: SGHRS and YFSETQ. Trimming took 4 bases from V and 6 from J; bases not matched to a gene: 5. This CDR3 region has 15 residues. CDR3 loop: CASSEGLAGINIQYF. As DNA, the CDR3 is TGCGCCAGCAGCGAAGGACTAGCGGGAATAAACATTCAGTACTTC.

The rearrangement uses TRBV20-1 and TRBJ2-5; unclear D gene. Germline V CDR1 and CDR2: DFQATT, SNEGSKA (reference sequence). The CDR3 sequence is 12 residues long. Trimming shortened V by 2 bases and J by 8 bases, and 12 bases separated the two germline ends. The CDR3 nucleotides are TGCAGTGCTAGACCGTCGTCGGGTACCCAGTACTTC. Amino acids: CSARPSSGTQYF.

As concerns this clonotype: The conserved closing phenylalanine or tryptophan is absent in this CDR3, likely reflecting a read error. The V gene is TRBV3-1, the J gene TRBJ2-2; TRBD2 matches 7 bases. V shed 8 bases and J 1 base; nucleotides not matched to a gene: 7. This CDR3 spans 15 amino acids. In germline, CDR1 is LGHDT, CDR2 YNNKEL (reference sequence). Here the CDR3 reads CASSRGLMNTGELFS. In DNA, the CDR3 is TGTGCCAGCTCCCGGGGACTAATGAACACCGGGGAGCTGTTTTCT.

This clonotype showed up many times. This sequence joins TRBV29-1 and TRBJ2-1; 11 positions match TRBD2. J was trimmed by 10 bases and V by 5 bases; bases with no gene match: 16. The CDR3 consists of 16 residues. Germline CDR1 and CDR2: SQVTM and ANQGSEA. The CDR3 bases are TGCAGCGTTCTACTTAGCGGGAGGGCCTTGACGGGGGAGCAGTTCTTC. Encoded protein: CSVLLSGRALTGEQFF.

This sequence joins TRBV11-2 and TRBJ2-1; 9 bases line up with TRBD2. The CDR3 totals 17 residues. V was clipped by 1 base and J by 0 bases; unmatched bases: 4. Per the germline V gene, CDR1 is SGHAT and CDR2 is FQNNGV. Here the CDR3 DNA reads TGTGCCAGCAGCTTAGGTTTTAGCGGGAGCTCCTACAATGAGCAGTTCTTC. Translation gives CASSLGFSGSSYNEQFF.